A single sample gave rise to the 8 T cell receptor beta chains below, sequenced in a study of vaccination effects on CD4 cells after COVID-19. These receptors have no identified antigens. CD4+ T cells specific for antigen were expanded with viral peptide pools by the ViraFEST assay before sequencing. Investigators separated out CD4+ T cells once around 11 days of culture had passed. In the vaccine recipients, nucleocapsid antibodies were negative and there was no prior SARS-CoV-2 infection. The protocol was immunoSEQ multiplex PCR, while the TCRdb copy is restricted to in-frame clones and leaves out a portion. The table records tens of thousands of clones, 79% of them present only once. This specimen was CD4+ T cells from PBMCs cultured with HCoV-OC43 spike peptides, taken before COVID-19 vaccination. The subset was: HCoV-OC43 spike overlapping peptide pool stimulation. The receptor set was obtained from a human donor who received a COVID-19 vaccine.

The rearrangement links TRBV18 to TRBJ1-2; a possible D gene is TRBD1 (5 bases). CDR1 KGHSH and CDR2 LQKENI come from the germline V gene. Between the trimmed V and J ends, which lost 3 bases and 8 bases, there was a span of 22 bases. The CDR3 extends over 16 amino acids. For the CDR3, the DNA is TGTGCCAGCTCACCGACCCCTAATGCAGGGTTGACGGGCTACACCTTC. It encodes CASSPTPNAGLTGYTF.

This clone was recorded once. The rearrangement links TRBV10-3 to TRBJ2-2; the D call may be TRBD1 or TRBD2 (5 bases each). CDR3 size: 15 residues. The V end was cut by 2 bases, the J end by 0 bases, with 7 bases between. Looked up from germline, CDR1 is ENHRY and CDR2 is SYGVKD. Here the CDR3 DNA reads TGTGCCATCAGTGAGCGGGGCGCGAACACCGGGGAGCTGTTTTTT. Protein sequence: CAISERGANTGELFF.

This clone turned up a few times. This chain joins TRBV28 and TRBJ1-1; D unclear. Germline CDR1 is MDHEN and CDR2 is SYDVKM. V was trimmed by 6 bases and J by 2 bases, leaving 16 bases between them. The CDR3 extends over 15 amino acids. The CDR3 region is CASRGPPQRNTEAFF. Here the CDR3 DNA reads TGTGCCAGCAGAGGGCCTCCACAGAGAAACACTGAAGCTTTCTTT.

The chain recombines TRBV6-4 with TRBJ2-3, with a possible D match to TRBD2 (6 bases). This CDR3 spans 16 amino acids. Deletions cut 0 bases from V and 1 base from J, with 11 bases between. Germline V gene data show CDR1 as MRHNA and CDR2 as SNTAGT. The CDR3: CASSDSRGGGTDTQYF. The CDR3 bases are TGTGCCAGCAGTGACTCGCGTGGAGGGGGCACAGATACGCAGTATTTT.

The rearrangement joins TRBV2 to TRBJ1-4; 8 nucleotides match TRBD1. The germline CDR1 and CDR2 sequences are SNHLY and FYNNEI. J was trimmed by 5 bases and V by 5 bases; bases with no gene match: 7. The CDR3 runs 15 residues. CDR3 DNA: TGTGCCAGCAGTATACAGGGGGGCAGGAATGAAAAACTGTTTTTT. Translating gives CASSIQGGRNEKLFF.

The chain joins TRBV5-1 to TRBJ1-3, with 11 bases fitting TRBD1. Germline CDR1 reads SGHRS; CDR2 reads YFSETQ. This CDR3 comprises 17 residues. The V gene end was trimmed by 0 bases and the J gene end by 4 bases; junction bases not matched to a gene: 6. CDR3 loop: CASSLVGTGGPGNTIYF. Written as DNA, the CDR3 is TGCGCCAGCAGCTTGGTGGGGACAGGGGGTCCCGGAAACACCATATATTTT. The full variable domain, completed using reference TRBV5-1 and TRBJ1-3, is KAGVTQTPRYLIKTRGQQVTLSCSPISGHRSVSWYQQTPGQGLQFLFEYFSETQRNKGNFPGRFSGRQFSNSRSEMNVSTLELGDSALYLCASSLVGTGGPGNTIYFGEGSWLTVV.

The chain is built from TRBV18 and TRBJ2-1, with D unclear. This CDR3 has 11 residues. Trimming left V 3 bases short and J 8 bases short, with 5 bases between. Germline CDR1 reads KGHSH; CDR2 reads LQKENI. DNA for the CDR3: TGTGCCAGCTCACCGCATGATGAGCAGTTCTTC. It translates to CASSPHDEQFF.

The chain combines TRBV11-1 with TRBJ2-1; D is ambiguous. CDR1 is SGHAT and CDR2 is FQDESV in the germline V gene (reference sequence). The CDR3 is made up of 15 amino acids. With 0 bases removed from V and 9 bases from J, the gap between germline ends came to 15 bases. The CDR3 protein is CASSLALISGGEQFF. CDR3 DNA: TGTGCCAGCAGCTTAGCGCTAATTAGTGGTGGTGAGCAGTTCTTC.